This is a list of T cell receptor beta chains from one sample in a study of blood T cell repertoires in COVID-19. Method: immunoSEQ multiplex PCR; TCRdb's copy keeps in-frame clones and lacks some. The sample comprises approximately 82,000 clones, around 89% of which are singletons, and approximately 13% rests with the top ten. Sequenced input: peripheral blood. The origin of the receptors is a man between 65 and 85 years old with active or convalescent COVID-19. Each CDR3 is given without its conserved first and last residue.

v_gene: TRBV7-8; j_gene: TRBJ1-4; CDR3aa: ASSLAGQQREKLF
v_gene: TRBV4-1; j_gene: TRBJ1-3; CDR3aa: ASSQGSFGNTIY
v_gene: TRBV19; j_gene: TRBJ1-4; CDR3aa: ASSVTGHKLF
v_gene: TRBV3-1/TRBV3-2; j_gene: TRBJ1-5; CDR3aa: ASSQATGSNQPQH
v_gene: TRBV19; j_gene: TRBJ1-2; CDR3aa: ASSIGSGNYGYT
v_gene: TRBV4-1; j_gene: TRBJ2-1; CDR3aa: ASSLSGREVEQF
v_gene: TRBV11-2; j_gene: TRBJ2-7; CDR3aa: ASSRESGGSYEQY
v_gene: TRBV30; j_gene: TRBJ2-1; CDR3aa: AWSGRASGRQSYNEQF
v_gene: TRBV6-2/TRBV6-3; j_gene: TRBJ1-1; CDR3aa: ASSQLIGVETEAF
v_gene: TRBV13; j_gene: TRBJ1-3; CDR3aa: ASSFSGFGGNTIY
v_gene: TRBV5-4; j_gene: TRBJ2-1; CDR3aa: ASSLDRASYNEQF
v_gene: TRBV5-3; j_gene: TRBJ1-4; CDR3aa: ARSRTVTVFNEKLF
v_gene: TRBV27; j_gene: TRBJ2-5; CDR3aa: ASISRGETQY
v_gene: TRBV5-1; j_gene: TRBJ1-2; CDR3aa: ASSSTDSDYGYT
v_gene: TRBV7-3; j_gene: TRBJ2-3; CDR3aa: ASSLSRTDTDTQY
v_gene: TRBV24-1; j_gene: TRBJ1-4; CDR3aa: ATSDNTGGHNEKLF
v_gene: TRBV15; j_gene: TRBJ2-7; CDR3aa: ATSRDRSRPPGQQDLSYEQY
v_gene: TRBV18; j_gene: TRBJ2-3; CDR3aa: ASSPAGGPSFTDTQY
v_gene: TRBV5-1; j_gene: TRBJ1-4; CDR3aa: ASSRTGLAEKLF
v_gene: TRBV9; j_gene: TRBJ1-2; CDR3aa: ASSPSGVSYGYT
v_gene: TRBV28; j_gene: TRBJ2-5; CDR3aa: ASSLYRETQY
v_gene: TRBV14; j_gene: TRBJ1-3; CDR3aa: ASSQDWGSIRTGNTIY
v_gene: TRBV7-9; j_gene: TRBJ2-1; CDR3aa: ASSLPGLAGVYNEQF
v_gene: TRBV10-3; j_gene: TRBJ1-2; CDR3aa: AIRDSYMAYT